A selection of T cell receptor beta chains follows, all from one sample in a study of shared clonotypes between healthy human individuals. Sequencing used immunoSEQ multiplex PCR; TCRdb keeps in-frame clones, though not all of them. The sample carries some 2.1 million clones, about 95% recorded once. Sequencing was carried out using naive CD8+ T cells sorted from blood. Receptors were obtained from a man aged 18 to 29 in good health. The CDR3 runs from the conserved cysteine through the conserved F or W. The D gene is left open where the match is weak. Rows give clone size only sometimes, using once, few, many, or a class for an expanded clone.

J gene | D gene | clone size | V gene | CDR3 DNA | CDR3 protein
TRBJ2-7 | TRBD2 | NA | TRBV7-9 | TGTGCCAGCAGCTCCGGGACTAGCCTTTTAAGCGAGCAGTACTTC | CASSSGTSLLSEQYF
TRBJ2-2 | TRBD2 | NA | TRBV7-8 | TGTGCCAGCAGCTTCCCGACTAGCGGGGTGAACACCGGGGAGCTGTTTTTT | CASSFPTSGVNTGELFF
TRBJ1-1 | NA | NA | TRBV27 | TGTGCCAGCAGTTTTCAGGGGATGAACACTGAAGCTTTCTTT | CASSFQGMNTEAFF
TRBJ1-5 | TRBD1 | NA | TRBV23-1 | TGCGCCAGCAGTCAATCCGGGCAGGGGGAAGTTAGGGGGCATCAGCCCCAGCATTTT | CASSQSGQGEVRGHQPQHF
TRBJ1-4 | TRBD1 | NA | TRBV4-3 | TGCGCCAGCAGCCAAGAAAGTCTCGGGACAGGGAATGAAAAACTGTTTTTT | CASSQESLGTGNEKLFF
TRBJ2-7 | TRBD1 | NA | TRBV6-5 | TGTGCCAGCAGTTACGGGGGACAGCTGACCTACGAGCAGTACTTC | CASSYGGQLTYEQYF
TRBJ2-2 | TRBD2 | few | TRBV9 | TGTGCCAGCAGCGGCCTACTAGCGAGCGCGAACACCGGGGAGCTGTTTTTT | CASSGLLASANTGELFF
TRBJ2-3 | TRBD2 | NA | TRBV5-1 | TGCGCCAGCAGCTTAGCACGGGGGGAAACAGATACGCAGTATTTT | CASSLARGETDTQYF
TRBJ2-7 | TRBD2 | NA | TRBV7-2 | TGTGCCAGCAGCTTAGGCGGGAGGGGTAGCTCCTACGAGCAGTACTTC | CASSLGGRGSSYEQYF
TRBJ2-7 | NA | NA | TRBV29-1 | TGCAGCGTCGTCCCTTACGGATCCTACGAGCAGTACTTC | CSVVPYGSYEQYF
TRBJ1-1 | NA | once | TRBV5-5 | TGTGCCAGCAGCTTGGAGCAGGGATTAATGAACACTGAAGCTTTCTTT | CASSLEQGLMNTEAFF
TRBJ2-3 | TRBD1 | NA | TRBV18 | TGTGCCAGCTCACCGGACAGGGGGCTTAAAGATACGCAGTATTTT | CASSPDRGLKDTQYF
TRBJ1-2 | NA | NA | TRBV5-1 | TGCGCCAGCAGCTTGGAAGGGGCGGGTGGAGGCGGCTACACCTTC | CASSLEGAGGGGYTF
TRBJ2-1 | TRBD2 | NA | TRBV7-9 | TGTGCCAGCAGCTTGGTACTAGCGGGAGCAATCGGGTACAATGAGCAGTTCTTC | CASSLVLAGAIGYNEQFF
TRBJ2-1 | NA | NA | TRBV6-6 | TGTGCCAGCAGTTACTCGGATTACAATGAGCAGTTCTTC | CASSYSDYNEQFF
TRBJ1-1 | NA | NA | TRBV30 | TGTGCCTGGGGACCTGGGGGGACTGAAGCTTTCTTT | CAWGPGGTEAFF
TRBJ2-5 | TRBD1 | once | TRBV4-1 | TGCGCCAGCAGCCCAGGACAGGGTGGACGGGAGACCCAGTACTTC | CASSPGQGGRETQYF
TRBJ1-1 | NA | NA | TRBV20-1 | TGCAGTGCTAGAGGAGGGGATGGAGCTTTCTTT | CSARGGDGAFF
TRBJ2-7 | NA | NA | TRBV7-6 | TGTGCCAGCAGCTTAGCGCTCGGCTACTACGAGCAGTACTTC | CASSLALGYYEQYF
TRBJ2-6 | NA | NA | TRBV27 | TGTGCCAGCAGTTTATCGCCGGGCTCTGGGGCCAACGTCCTGACTTTC | CASSLSPGSGANVLTF
TRBJ2-2 | NA | NA | TRBV9 | TGTGCCAGCGGGTTGAATCGACTGAACACCGGGGAGCTGTTTTTT | CASGLNRLNTGELFF
TRBJ2-1 | TRBD2 | NA | TRBV14 | TGTGCCAGCAGCCAGGGCCCTAGCGGGGAGCAGTTCTTC | CASSQGPSGEQFF
TRBJ2-2 | TRBD2 | once | TRBV10-1 | TGCGCCACCAAGCGGGATAGCACCGGGGAGCTGTTTTTT | CATKRDSTGELFF
TRBJ2-5 | NA | once | TRBV4-1 | TGCGCCAGCAGCCAAGAGAAGGGTGGGGTCAGCCAAGAGACCCAGTACTTC | CASSQEKGGVSQETQYF
TRBJ1-5 | NA | NA | TRBV7-9 | TGTGCCAGCAGCTTACCAGGGGTTAATCAGCCCCAGCATTTT | CASSLPGVNQPQHF
TRBJ1-1 | NA | NA | TRBV5-8 | TGTGCCAGCAGCTTCGGGTCCGGGGATACGAACACTGAAGCTTTCTTT | CASSFGSGDTNTEAFF
TRBJ2-7 | NA | NA | TRBV7-9 | TGTGCCAGCAGCTTAGAAGGTTCCGTCCCCTACGAGCAGTACTTC | CASSLEGSVPYEQYF
TRBJ2-7 | TRBD1 | NA | TRBV29-1 | TGCAGCGTTGAGTTGGACAGGAGATTCTCCTACGAGCAGTACTTC | CSVELDRRFSYEQYF
TRBJ2-5 | NA | NA | TRBV6-5 | TGTGCCAGCAGTTACTCCGGGGGACGTCAAGAGACCCAGTACTTC | CASSYSGGRQETQYF
TRBJ2-7 | NA | NA | TRBV6-6 | TGTGCCAGCAGTTACTGGCCAGGGGCGGCCTACGAGCAGTACTTC | CASSYWPGAAYEQYF
TRBJ2-1 | TRBD2 | NA | TRBV9 | TGTGCCAGCAATGGCGGGAGGGCCATCGATGAGCAGTTCTTC | CASNGGRAIDEQFF
TRBJ2-7 | NA | NA | TRBV18 | TGTGCCAGCTCACCTCTCCGGGGCGACTACGAGCAGTACTTC | CASSPLRGDYEQYF
TRBJ1-1 | TRBD1 | NA | TRBV19 | TGTGCCAGTAGTCCAACAGGGGGCAACACTGAAGCTTTCTTT | CASSPTGGNTEAFF
TRBJ2-7 | TRBD2 | NA | TRBV2 | TGTGCCAGCAGGTCGGGACTAGCGTCCTACGAGCAGTACTTC | CASRSGLASYEQYF
TRBJ1-1 | NA | NA | TRBV9 | TGTGCCAGCAGCGTAGTTGAGGGCACTGAAGCTTTCTTT | CASSVVEGTEAFF
TRBJ1-1 | NA | NA | TRBV30 | TGTGCCTGGAGTGTACAGGGCAACACTGAAGCTTTCTTT | CAWSVQGNTEAFF
TRBJ2-2 | NA | NA | TRBV12-2 | TGTGCAAGTCGCCTCCCCAACACCGGGGAGCTGTTTTTT | CASRLPNTGELFF
TRBJ2-5 | NA | NA | TRBV6-5 | TGTGCCAGCAGTTACAACGGGCCTGGGGAGACCCAGTACTTC | CASSYNGPGETQYF
TRBJ2-7 | TRBD1 | NA | TRBV5-5 | TGTGCCAGCAGCCCTGGCCGGGACAGGGGGACACCCTACGAGCAGTACTTC | CASSPGRDRGTPYEQYF
TRBJ2-5 | TRBD2 | NA | TRBV4-3 | TGCGCCAGCAGCCTCCAAAAGGCGGGAGGGCCAGGTCAAGAGACCCAGTACTTC | CASSLQKAGGPGQETQYF
TRBJ2-7 | TRBD1 | NA | TRBV10-3 | TGTGCCATCAGTGAGTACCCCCCGACAGGGAAGGACGAGCAGTACTTC | CAISEYPPTGKDEQYF
TRBJ2-7 | TRBD1 | NA | TRBV28 | TGTGCCAGCAGTTCGACAGGGGAGACCTACGAGCAGTACTTC | CASSSTGETYEQYF
TRBJ2-1 | NA | once | TRBV27 | TGTGCCAGCAGAGTGCTCGGGGGAGATTACAATGAGCAGTTCTTC | CASRVLGGDYNEQFF
TRBJ2-7 | NA | NA | TRBV28 | TGTGCCAGCAGTTTAAACGGGTACTCCTACGAGCAGTACTTC | CASSLNGYSYEQYF
TRBJ1-1 | TRBD1 | NA | TRBV7-9 | TGTGCCAGCAGCACAGACAGGGGGGTCACTGAAGCTTTCTTT | CASSTDRGVTEAFF
TRBJ2-7 | TRBD1 | once | TRBV27 | TGTGCCAGCAGTTTATCCCCGACAGGGGCACACGAGCAGTACTTC | CASSLSPTGAHEQYF
TRBJ2-7 | NA | NA | TRBV7-9 | TGTGCCAGCAGCTTAGACCTCCGGGCATACGAGCAGTACTTC | CASSLDLRAYEQYF
TRBJ2-7 | NA | NA | TRBV9 | TGTGCCAGCAGCGTTTACAGGGAGGCAGTAATATACGAGCAGTACTTC | CASSVYREAVIYEQYF
TRBJ1-1 | NA | once | TRBV6-6 | TGTGCCAGCAGTTTATCTTTCGACACTGAAGCTTTCTTT | CASSLSFDTEAFF
TRBJ2-5 | TRBD2 | NA | TRBV7-9 | TGTGCCAGCAGCTTAGTAGCGGGGGCCCAAGAGACCCAGTACTTC | CASSLVAGAQETQYF
TRBJ2-1 | NA | NA | TRBV9 | TGTGCCAGCAGCCCCCAAAGGGGTGGGCATGAGCAGTTCTTC | CASSPQRGGHEQFF
TRBJ2-5 | NA | NA | TRBV10-3 | TGTGCCATCAGTGAATGGGGGAAAGAGACCCAGTACTTC | CAISEWGKETQYF
TRBJ1-5 | TRBD1 | NA | TRBV6-5 | TGTGCCAGCAGCGTGGAGGGGGCGGGCAATCAGCCCCAGCATTTT | CASSVEGAGNQPQHF
TRBJ1-2 | NA | NA | TRBV11-2 | TGTGCCAGCAGCTTAGATAGTTGGAACAGGGTCTTC | CASSLDSWNRVF
TRBJ1-5 | NA | NA | TRBV2 | TGTGCCAGCAGTGAGGGGACTGTCGGCAGCAATCAGCCCCAGCATTTT | CASSEGTVGSNQPQHF
TRBJ2-7 | NA | NA | TRBV9 | TGTGCCAGCAGCGGGAACTTACACGAGCAGTACTTC | CASSGNLHEQYF
TRBJ2-7 | TRBD2 | NA | TRBV2 | TGTGCCAGCAGTGGCTTGGGACTAGCGGGAGTTGAGCAGTACTTC | CASSGLGLAGVEQYF
TRBJ1-1 | TRBD1 | NA | TRBV30 | TGTGCCTGGAGTGTCCCCCCCAGACAGGGTGACACTGAAGCTTTCTTT | CAWSVPPRQGDTEAFF
TRBJ2-7 | NA | NA | TRBV11-2 | TGTGCCAGCAGCTTAGGCCAGCTATACGAGCAGTACTTC | CASSLGQLYEQYF